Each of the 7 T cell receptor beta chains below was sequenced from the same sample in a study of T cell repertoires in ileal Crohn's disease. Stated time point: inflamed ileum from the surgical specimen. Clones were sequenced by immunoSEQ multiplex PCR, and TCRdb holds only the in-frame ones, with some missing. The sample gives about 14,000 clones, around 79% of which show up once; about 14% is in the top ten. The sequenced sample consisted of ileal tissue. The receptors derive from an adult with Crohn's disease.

Here the CDR3 DNA reads TGTGCCAGCAGCTTTCGGGTTAACTATGGCTACACCTTC. Its protein is CASSFRVNYGYTF. V gene TRBV11-2 combines with J gene TRBJ1-2; no clear D gene. Per germline, CDR1 SGHAT and CDR2 FQNNGV. This CDR3 has 13 amino acids. V lost 3 bases and J 1 base, leaving 6 bases between the germline ends.

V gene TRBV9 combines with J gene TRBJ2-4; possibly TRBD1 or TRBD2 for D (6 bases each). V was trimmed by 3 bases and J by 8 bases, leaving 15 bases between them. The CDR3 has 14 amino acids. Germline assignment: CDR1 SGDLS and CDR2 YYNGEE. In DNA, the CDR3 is TGTGCCAGCAGCGCCCAACCGGAGGGGGACATTCAGTACTTC. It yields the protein CASSAQPEGDIQYF.

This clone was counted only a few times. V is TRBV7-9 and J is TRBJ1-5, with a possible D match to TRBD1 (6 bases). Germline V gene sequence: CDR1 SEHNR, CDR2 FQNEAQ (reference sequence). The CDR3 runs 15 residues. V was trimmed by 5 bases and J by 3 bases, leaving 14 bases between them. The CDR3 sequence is CASSPSGANNQPQHF. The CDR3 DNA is TGTGCCAGCAGCCCCTCAGGGGCCAACAATCAGCCCCAGCATTTT.

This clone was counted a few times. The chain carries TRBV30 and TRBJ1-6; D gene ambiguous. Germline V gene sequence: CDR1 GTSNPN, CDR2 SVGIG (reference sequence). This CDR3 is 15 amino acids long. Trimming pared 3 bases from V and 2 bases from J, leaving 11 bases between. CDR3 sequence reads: CAWRVKGTYNSPLHF. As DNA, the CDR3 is TGTGCCTGGAGGGTCAAGGGAACCTATAATTCACCCCTCCACTTT.

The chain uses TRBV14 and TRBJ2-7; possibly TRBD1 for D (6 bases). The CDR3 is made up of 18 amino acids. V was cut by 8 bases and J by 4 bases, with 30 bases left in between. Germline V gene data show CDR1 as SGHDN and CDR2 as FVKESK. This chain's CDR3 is CASPATTGNRSKLYEQYF. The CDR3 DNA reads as TGTGCCAGCCCTGCTACGACAGGAAACCGGAGCAAGCTGTACGAGCAGTACTTC.

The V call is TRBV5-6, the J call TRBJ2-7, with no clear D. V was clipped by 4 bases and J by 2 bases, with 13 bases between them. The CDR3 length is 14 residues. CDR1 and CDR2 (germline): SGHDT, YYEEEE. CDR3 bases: TGTGCCAGCAGCCTCCAGACCGGAGCCTACGAGCAGTACTTC. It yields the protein CASSLQTGAYEQYF.

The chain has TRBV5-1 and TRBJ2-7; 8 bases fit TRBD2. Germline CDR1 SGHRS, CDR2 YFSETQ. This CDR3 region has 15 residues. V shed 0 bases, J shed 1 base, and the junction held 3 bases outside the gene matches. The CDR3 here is CASSLAAGVSYEQYF. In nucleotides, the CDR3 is TGCGCCAGCAGCTTGGCAGCGGGAGTTTCCTACGAGCAGTACTTC.